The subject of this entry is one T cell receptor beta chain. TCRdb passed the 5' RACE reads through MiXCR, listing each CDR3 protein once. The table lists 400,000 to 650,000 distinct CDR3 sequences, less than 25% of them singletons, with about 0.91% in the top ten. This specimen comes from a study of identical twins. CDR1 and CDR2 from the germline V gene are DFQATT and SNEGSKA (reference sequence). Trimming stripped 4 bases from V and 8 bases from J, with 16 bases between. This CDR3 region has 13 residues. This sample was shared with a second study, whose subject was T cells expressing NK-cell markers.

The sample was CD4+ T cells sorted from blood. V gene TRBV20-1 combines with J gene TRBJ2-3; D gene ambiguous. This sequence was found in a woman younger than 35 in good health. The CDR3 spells CSATAPQTGTQYF. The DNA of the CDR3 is TGCAGTGCTACCGCACCTCAAACCGGTACGCAGTATTTT.